The present TCR beta chain was sequenced within a study of vaccination effects on CD4 cells after COVID-19 (dated 2022 in TCRdb). About the full investigation: Each participant received two doses of an mRNA SARS-CoV-2 vaccine, either BNT162b2 or mRNA-1273. Cultures from other donors in the study were sequenced with the Oncomine TCR Beta short-read assay on an Illumina iSeq 100. A total of more than 8 COVID-19 convalescent patients and a handful of SARS-CoV-2-naive healthy vaccine recipients were included in the full study. The study compared SARS-CoV-2 spike-specific CD4+ TCR repertoires before and after mRNA vaccination in COVID-19 convalescent patients and infection-naive vaccine recipients. Pre-vaccine samples from a couple of convalescent patients were drawn 16 days and one week before the first dose, 142 and 148 days after COVID-19 diagnosis. General study outcomes and caveats: Marked clonal contraction was observed in both infection-induced and vaccine-induced clones at late post-vaccination timepoints, consistent with waning T cell responses. In convalescent patients, the post-vaccine spike-reactive repertoire was composed mainly of new vaccine-induced clones that were largely distinct from infection-induced clones. Only a small number of convalescent patients were included, and no early post-infection timepoints were available, which limited the study.

Library generation was performed with the immunoSEQ multiplex PCR assay. DNA from the cultured and isolated CD4+ T cells underwent TCR beta CDR3 sequencing. As for the original processing: Non-productive TCR sequences were removed, reads were trimmed to the CDR3 region, and CDR3s of at least 7 amino acids were retained. Antigen-specific clonotypes were identified using the MANAFEST web app by comparison of expansion in peptide wells against reference cultures. For clones to be considered positive, expansion at FDR<0.05 versus reference and all other wells, an odds ratio above 5, and a frequency above 0.1% in two replicate wells were required. Clonotypes significantly expanded in SARS-CoV-2 spike wells and in at least one common cold coronavirus spike condition were defined as cross-reactive. CDR3 similarity was assessed by Levenshtein distance using the stringdist R package, and unrooted trees were constructed with ape in R 3.6.1. The source is immuneACCESS, and TCRdb retained only in-frame sequences with V and J called. Part of the clones is not carried over; for the studies checked, unresolved V genes explain less than half of this, and the remainder is unexplained. That table supplies the V and J calls and clone size; D and trimming were determined from the DNA. Within this sample are about 70,000 clones, with 65% to 85% of them counted one time only. The ten largest account for under 6% of the sample.

This clone appeared a few times. This clone's antigen is unknown. The input lacks base qualities; no much larger clone sits a single base away. The ViraFEST assay stimulated PBMC with viral peptide pools and then used TCR sequencing to identify antigen-specific CD4+ T cell clonotypes by expansion. After more than 9 days of culture, CD4+ T cells were isolated with the EasySep CD4+ T cell isolation kit. PCR-confirmed SARS-CoV-2 infection had occurred in convalescent patients between March and December 2020, before the Alpha, Beta and Delta variants emerged in the United States. Fewer than 2.5 million PBMC per well were cultured in IMDM with 5% human AB serum, 10 IU/ml IL-2 and gentamicin, plus 10 ug/ml peptides. An HIV-1 Nef peptide pool was used as the negative control culture condition. On days 3 and 7, half of the culture medium was replaced with fresh IL-2-containing medium. Unless otherwise noted, each peptide stimulation condition was cultured in triplicate wells. PBMC were separated from whole blood using Ficoll-Paque Plus gradient centrifugation and were then either cryopreserved at -140C or used fresh. The QIAamp micro DNA kit was used to extract genomic DNA from the cultured CD4+ T cells.

This TCR was recovered from a human donor who had a prior SARS-CoV-2 infection. The specimen was CD4+ T cells from PBMCs cultured with HIV peptides, collected before COVID-19 vaccination. The cell subset or site tag for this specimen amounts to: HIV-1 Nef peptide pool negative control/reference culture.

The DNA sequence follows: TGTGCCAGTAGTCCCCACGGCGCCCTGGGTGGTGAGCAGTTCTTC. This encodes CASSPHGALGGEQFF. The rearrangement combines TRBV19 with TRBJ2-1; a confident D gene designation cannot be given. CDR1 and CDR2 were assigned from the germline V gene (reference sequence) as LNHDA and SQIVND. Reading from cysteine to phenylalanine, the CDR3 counts 15 amino acids. Only the CDR3 region is kept as DNA, spanning 45 bases read in frame from base 1. V and J are truncated by 5 bases and 9 bases respectively, leaving an intervening sequence of 20 bases.